The 27 T cell receptor beta chains below come from one sample, sequenced in a study of T cells in Graves' hyperthyroidism and ophthalmopathy. The TCR beta CDR3 regions underwent amplification using RNA transcripts as the source. HTBI primers were employed in a first-round RT-PCR of the TCR CDR3. TCRdb reprocessed the multiplex PCR reads with MiXCR, giving one entry per CDR3 protein. The table shows 550,000 to 600,000 distinct CDR3 sequences, with just over 45% occurring only once. Sequenced sample: peripheral blood or thyroid tissue (not recorded which). The source of these receptors is an adult woman with Graves' disease, either hyperthyroidism or ophthalmopathy (not recorded which).

This clonotype was counted many times. The chain uses TRBV5-1 and TRBJ2-5, with TRBD2 matching 7 bases. V shed 0 bases, J shed 4 bases, and the junction held 9 bases outside the gene matches. CDR1 is SGHRS, CDR2 YFSETQ, per germline. This CDR3 is 16 amino acids long. The CDR3 here is CASSLVLAVDGETQYF. The DNA for the CDR3 is TGCGCCAGCAGCTTGGTGCTAGCGGTGGATGGAGAGACCCAGTACTTC.

This clonotype was seen many times. The CDR3 here is CASSLAGTGAEAFF. DNA for the CDR3: TGTGCCAGCAGTTTAGCGGGAACAGGGGCTGAAGCTTTCTTT. The chain has TRBV12-3 or TRBV12-4 and TRBJ1-1; 7 positions match TRBD1. The J segment lost 6 bases and the V segment lost 0 bases, leaving 4 bases of the junction unmatched. The length of the CDR3 is 14 residues.

There are a few counts of this clonotype. This sequence joins TRBV27 and TRBJ1-5, with unresolved D. Trimming left V 8 bases short and J 3 bases short, with 17 bases between. Germline CDR1 is MNHEY and CDR2 is SMNVEV (reference sequence). The CDR3 runs to 15 residues. CDR3 amino acids: CASLSFPGSNQPQHF. In DNA, the CDR3 is TGTGCCAGCCTCTCCTTTCCCGGTTCCAATCAGCCCCAGCATTTT.

This clonotype was observed many times. The V and J genes are TRBV3-1 and TRBJ1-2; a possible D gene is TRBD1 (5 bases). CDR1 and CDR2 (germline): LGHDT, YNNKEL (reference sequence). The V and J ends lost 3 bases and 5 bases respectively, with 19 bases between them. The CDR3 covers 16 residues. In nucleotides, the CDR3 is TGTGCCAGCAGCCACGTCGGTACGGGGCGTGGGTATGGCTACACCTTC. It translates to CASSHVGTGRGYGYTF. Full variable domain (rest looked up from reference TRBV3-1 and TRBJ1-2): DTAVSQTPKYLVTQMGNDKSIKCEQNLGHDTMYWYKQDSKKFLKIMFSYNNKELIINETVPNRFSPKSPDKAHLNLHINSLELGDSAVYFCASSHVGTGRGYGYTFGSGTRLTVV.

Only one count was recorded for this clonotype. The chain joins TRBV29-1 to TRBJ1-4; TRBD1 matches 11 bases. J was trimmed by 8 bases and V by 6 bases; bases with no gene match: 8. This CDR3 region has 14 residues. Germline lookup yields CDR1 SQVTM and CDR2 ANQGSEA. CDR3 DNA sequence: TGCAGCGTCCTTCGGACAGGGGGCTTGGAAAAACTGTTTTTT. Amino acids: CSVLRTGGLEKLFF.

The chain is built from TRBV7-8 and TRBJ2-6; D is possibly TRBD1 (6 bases). This CDR3 comprises 11 residues. In germline, CDR1 is SGHVS, CDR2 FQNEAQ. Trimming removed 5 bases at V and 15 bases at J, with 11 bases between. The CDR3 nucleotides read TGTGCCAGCAGCGGGGAGACAGGCCTGACTTTC. Translation gives CASSGETGLTF. The full variable domain, completed using reference TRBV7-8 and TRBJ2-6, is GAGVSQSPRYKVAKRGQDVALRCDPISGHVSLFWYQQALGQGPEFLTYFQNEAQLDKSGLPSDRFFAERPEGSVSTLKIQRTQQEDSAVYLCASSGETGLTFGAGSRLTVL.

V is TRBV15 and J is TRBJ2-7; tentative D call: TRBD1 (6 bases). CDR3 size: 17 residues. Germline values: CDR1 LNHNV, CDR2 YYDKDF (reference sequence). V lost 0 bases and J 3 bases, leaving 18 bases between the germline ends. CDR3 nucleotides: TGTGCCACCAGCAGAGATCGTGGCAGGGGACCCGTCTACGAGCAGTACTTC. Protein product: CATSRDRGRGPVYEQYF.

This chain joins TRBV7-2 and TRBJ1-2; D gene uncertain. This CDR3 is 11 amino acids long. Germline V lookup: CDR1 SGHTA, CDR2 FQGNSA. V lost 5 bases to trimming and J lost 7 bases, with 8 bases between them. The CDR3 here is CASSGGRGYTF. CDR3 DNA sequence: TGTGCCAGCAGCGGAGGACGTGGCTACACCTTC.

This clonotype was seen ten or more times. The gene calls are TRBV5-1 and TRBJ1-1; D uncertain. Germline CDR1 SGHRS, CDR2 YFSETQ. Trimming removed 3 bases at V and 1 base at J, with 10 bases between. The CDR3 is made up of 14 amino acids. CDR3 bases: TGCGCCAGCAGCTCTAGGCAGGAGAACACTGAAGCTTTCTTT. Encoded protein: CASSSRQENTEAFF.

The rearrangement links TRBV20-1 to TRBJ2-7; the match to TRBD1 covers 7 bases. The CDR3 runs 13 residues. CDR1 DFQATT and CDR2 SNEGSKA come from the germline V gene (reference sequence). Germline trimming cut 7 bases from V and 2 bases from J; bases unmatched to any gene: 8. CDR3 in amino acids: CSGTGTDTYEQYF. The CDR3 DNA is TGCAGTGGAACCGGGACAGACACCTACGAGCAGTACTTC.

This chain links TRBV7-2 with TRBJ2-5; D might be TRBD2 (5 bases). V gave up 1 base and J gave up 4 bases, with 13 bases separating them. CDR1 and CDR2 from the germline V gene are SGHTA and FQGNSA. The CDR3 consists of 15 residues. CDR3 residues: CASSLGYGELETQYF. CDR3 sequence (DNA): TGTGCCAGCAGCTTAGGGTACGGGGAATTAGAGACCCAGTACTTC.

This clonotype was counted at least ten times. The chain uses TRBV10-3 and TRBJ1-2; D not certain. Trimming took 6 bases from V and 4 from J, leaving 9 bases between them. This CDR3 region has 12 residues. CDR1 is ENHRY, CDR2 SYGVKD, per germline. The CDR3 DNA reads TGTGCCATCAGCGACGGACCCTATGGCTACACCTTC. Translating gives CAISDGPYGYTF.

This clonotype was detected many times. The gene calls are TRBV5-4 and TRBJ1-1; TRBD1 matches at 8 bases. This CDR3 comprises 15 residues. V lost 4 bases to trimming and J lost 5 bases; unmatched junction nucleotides: 10. Germline values: CDR1 SGHNT, CDR2 YYREEE (reference sequence). CDR3 bases: TGTGCCAGCAGCCCCATTACAGGGGGAAGAACTGAAGCTTTCTTT. This encodes CASSPITGGRTEAFF.

The CDR3 DNA reads TGTGCCATCAGCGGGAAGAGGTACGAGCAGTACTTC. Encoded protein: CAISGKRYEQYF. The chain uses TRBV10-3 and TRBJ2-7; D is perhaps TRBD2 (5 bases). This CDR3 is built from 12 residues. CDR1 is ENHRY and CDR2 is SYGVKD in the germline V gene. The V and J ends lost 6 bases and 4 bases respectively, with 10 bases between them.

The chain combines TRBV20-1 with TRBJ2-7; TRBD1 might be the D (5 bases). Germline V CDR1 and CDR2: DFQATT, SNEGSKA (reference sequence). V gave up 0 bases and J gave up 3 bases, with 12 bases separating them. This CDR3 has 14 amino acids. The CDR3 nucleotides read TGCAGTGCTAGAGATGAAGGGGCGCACTACGAGCAGTACTTC. Protein product: CSARDEGAHYEQYF.

This clonotype showed up many times. The V call is TRBV10-3, the J call TRBJ1-3, with TRBD1 matching 9 bases. Germline V gene data show CDR1 as ENHRY and CDR2 as SYGVKD. This CDR3 is 14 amino acids long. Trimming at V came to 8 bases and at J to 3 bases, leaving 5 bases not matched to a gene. The CDR3 DNA follows: TGTGCCATCGGGACAGGGTTATTTGGAAACACCATATATTTT. Its translation is CAIGTGLFGNTIYF.

The gene calls are TRBV20-1 and TRBJ1-1, with D hard to call. The V gene's germline CDR1 is DFQATT and CDR2 SNEGSKA (reference sequence). The V end was cut by 5 bases, the J end by 7 bases, with 17 bases between. The CDR3 extends over 13 amino acids. The CDR3 reads CSAPRGWQSEAFF. CDR3 sequence (DNA): TGCAGTGCTCCAAGAGGGTGGCAGAGTGAAGCTTTCTTT.

The chain employs TRBV2 and TRBJ2-5; D is tentatively TRBD1 or TRBD2 (5 bases each). The germline V gene has CDR1 SNHLY and CDR2 FYNNEI. V was trimmed by 3 bases and J by 9 bases, leaving 5 bases between them. The CDR3 loop spans 10 amino acids. The CDR3 nucleotides read TGTGCCAGCAGTGAGGGGGCCCAGTACTTC. Its protein product is CASSEGAQYF.

For this clonotype: A much larger clone lies one base from this, so it may be a read error. The chain couples TRBV3-1 to TRBJ2-5; no clear D gene. In germline, CDR1 is LGHDT, CDR2 YNNKEL (reference sequence). CDR3 length: 12 residues. CDR3 nucleotides: TGTACCAGCAGCCCGGAGAGGGAGACCCAGTACTTC. Translating gives CTSSPERETQYF.

Only a few counts were recorded for this clonotype. V gene TRBV10-3 combines with J gene TRBJ2-6; D might be TRBD1 (5 bases). Between the trimmed V and J ends, which lost 0 bases and 3 bases, there was a span of 15 bases. Germline CDR1 ENHRY, CDR2 SYGVKD. The CDR3 is 18 amino acids. CDR3 loop: CAISESISGARGANVLTF. The CDR3 DNA reads as TGTGCCATCAGTGAGTCGATTTCTGGGGCGCGTGGGGCCAACGTCCTGACTTTC.

The rearrangement joins TRBV11-2 to TRBJ1-2; D gene unclear. Germline CDR1 and CDR2: SGHAT and FQNNGV. The CDR3 totals 13 residues. V lost 4 bases to trimming and J lost 3 bases, with 9 bases between them. The CDR3 sequence: CASSSRMDYGYTF. DNA for the CDR3: TGTGCCAGCAGCTCAAGGATGGACTATGGCTACACCTTC.

This clonotype was found many times. Written as DNA, the CDR3 is TGCAGCGCGCGATCCAACCGGGAGGACCACACTGAAGCTTTCTTT. The encoded protein is CSARSNREDHTEAFF. V and J are TRBV29-1 and TRBJ1-1, with no clear D. The CDR3 covers 15 residues. Germline lookup yields CDR1 SQVTM and CDR2 ANQGSEA. Trimming removed 7 bases at V and 3 bases at J, with 21 bases between.

Only a few counts were recorded for this clonotype. The chain uses TRBV11-1 and TRBJ2-6; D remains unclear. The CDR3 covers 14 residues. Germline V CDR1 and CDR2: SGHAT, FQDESV (reference sequence). Trimming cost V 9 bases and J 0 bases, with 9 bases left between them. The CDR3 sequence: CASSITSGANVLTF. For the CDR3, the DNA is TGTGCCAGTAGTATAACCTCTGGGGCCAACGTCCTGACTTTC.

This clonotype was seen at least ten times. The chain has TRBV6-1 and TRBJ1-4, with 9 bases fitting TRBD1. The CDR3 length is 14 residues. The junction had 6 bases not matched to a gene; V was cut back by 6 bases and J by 7 bases. Germline CDR1 MNHNS, CDR2 SASEGT. The CDR3 DNA is TGTGCCAGCAGACCACAGGGGGCGGGTGAAAAACTGTTTTTT. The encoded protein is CASRPQGAGEKLFF.

This clonotype was detected many times. The chain uses TRBV6-2 or TRBV6-3 and TRBJ1-2; TRBD1 might be the D (6 bases). From germline, CDR1 is MNHEY and CDR2 SVGEGT. The CDR3 sequence is 16 residues long. Trimming took off 4 bases at V and 7 bases at J, with 22 bases between the two ends. The CDR3 DNA sequence: TGTGCCAGCAGTTCCGATTACTACAGGGTGTCGTTTGGCTACACCTTC. The encoded protein is CASSSDYYRVSFGYTF.

This rearrangement joins TRBV5-1 to TRBJ2-3; 10 nucleotides agree with TRBD2. This CDR3 is built from 15 residues. Losses at the gene ends were 0 bases for V and 6 bases for J; bases not matched to a gene: 4. CDR1 SGHRS and CDR2 YFSETQ come from the germline V gene. The CDR3 coding sequence is TGCGCCAGCAGCTTGGAGCTAGCGGGGGTTGATACGCAGTATTTT. Its translation: CASSLELAGVDTQYF. The whole variable domain, filled in from reference TRBV5-1 and TRBJ2-3, reads KAGVTQTPRYLIKTRGQQVTLSCSPISGHRSVSWYQQTPGQGLQFLFEYFSETQRNKGNFPGRFSGRQFSNSRSEMNVSTLELGDSALYLCASSLELAGVDTQYFGPGTRLTVL.

This clonotype was detected many times. The chain links TRBV7-2 to TRBJ2-7, with 8 bases that match TRBD1. Germline-derived CDR1 and CDR2 are SGHTA and FQGNSA. V shed 3 bases and J 0 bases; nucleotides not matched to a gene: 7. There are 16 residues in the CDR3. CDR3 loop: CASSFGTGLSSYEQYF. DNA of the CDR3: TGTGCCAGCAGCTTCGGGACAGGACTCAGCTCCTACGAGCAGTACTTC.